The TCR beta chain described here comes from a study of regulatory T cells in long-lasting Graves disease. Noted time point: newly diagnosed GD, antithyroid drugs for less than 3 months. PBMCs provided the RNA from which the TCR library was made. The patients were drawn from one endocrinology department in Xi'an, China. Building the TCR beta libraries relied on iRepertoire HTBI primers, and CDR3 regions underwent Arm-PCR. TCRdb re-derived calls from the multiplex PCR reads in MiXCR, one entry per CDR3 protein. The repertoire holds 400,000 to 500,000 distinct CDR3 sequences, just under 15% seen once, with over 15% in the top ten. The same specimen was also included in a second study, on T cells in Graves' hyperthyroidism and ophthalmopathy.

The sample consisted of peripheral blood mononuclear cells (PBMCs), taken at new diagnosis, from a patient treated with antithyroid drugs. This TCR was recovered from a woman aged 25 to 45 with Graves disease.

The CDR3: CASSLSRGWADTQYF. The CDR3 DNA reads as TGTGCCAGCAGTTTATCTAGGGGCTGGGCAGATACGCAGTATTTT. The gene calls are TRBV28 and TRBJ2-3; possibly TRBD1 for D (5 bases). CDR3 length equals 15 residues. V was pared by 1 base and J by 4 bases, with 12 bases between. The germline V gene has CDR1 MDHEN and CDR2 SYDVKM.